One sample yielded the 30 T cell receptor beta chains listed below, sequenced in a study of radiotherapy plus CTLA-4 blockade in lung cancer. Data came from immunoSEQ multiplex PCR; TCRdb stores just in-frame clones and leaves some out. Here the sample spans tens of thousands of clones, around 80% being singletons. This specimen consisted of peripheral blood, obtained from a patient treated with radiotherapy plus ipilimumab. These receptors originate from a human donor with non-small cell lung cancer who had a partial response to radiotherapy plus ipilimumab.

This clone was recorded a few times. The genes are TRBV28 and TRBJ1-6; 10 nucleotides agree with TRBD1. CDR3 length equals 14 residues. Trimming cost V 7 bases and J 10 bases; bases outside gene matches: 7. Germline V gene lookup returns CDR1 MDHEN and CDR2 SYDVKM. This CDR3 is CASTPGDRGSPLHF. The CDR3 nucleotides are TGTGCCAGCACCCCTGGGGACAGGGGCTCACCCCTCCACTTT.

CDR3: CASSVRQQGDEQFF. For the CDR3, the DNA is TGTGCCAGCAGCGTACGTCAACAGGGGGATGAGCAGTTCTTC. This chain uses TRBV9 with TRBJ2-1; 8 nucleotides align to TRBD1. The CDR3 totals 14 residues. V was pared by 1 base and J by 8 bases, with 5 bases of the junction left unmatched. CDR1 is SGDLS, CDR2 YYNGEE, per germline.

The chain links TRBV9 to TRBJ1-1; D may be TRBD1 (6 bases). The CDR3 runs to 13 residues. Looked up from germline, CDR1 is SGDLS and CDR2 is YYNGEE. The V and J ends lost 3 bases and 4 bases respectively, with 10 bases between them. CDR3 sequence reads: CASSAGQSTEAFF. The DNA for the CDR3 is TGTGCCAGCAGCGCCGGACAGTCCACTGAAGCTTTCTTT.

This clone was detected only once. The chain combines TRBV5-1 with TRBJ1-1; D is undetermined. V was trimmed by 0 bases and J by 11 bases, leaving 11 bases between them. Germline assignment: CDR1 SGHRS and CDR2 YFSETQ. This CDR3 is 12 amino acids long. The CDR3 spells CASSLEEGRAFF. Here the CDR3 DNA reads TGCGCCAGCAGCTTGGAGGAGGGTAGGGCTTTCTTT.

The chain is built from TRBV6-1 and TRBJ2-5; perhaps TRBD1 as D (6 bases). Germline values: CDR1 MNHNS, CDR2 SASEGT. The CDR3 runs to 13 residues. V lost 5 bases, J lost 5 bases, and 12 bases lay in between. In nucleotides, the CDR3 is TGTGCCAGCAGTACAACAGGGTACGAGACCCAGTACTTC. Its translation: CASSTTGYETQYF.

V and J are TRBV7-8 and TRBJ1-1; D call uncertain. Trimming took 1 base from V and 1 from J, leaving 7 bases between them. CDR3 length: 14 amino acids. Germline V gene sequence: CDR1 SGHVS, CDR2 FQNEAQ. The CDR3 protein is CASSLVAGNTEAFF. The CDR3 bases are TGTGCCAGCAGCTTAGTGGCAGGGAACACTGAAGCTTTCTTT.

This chain links TRBV6-5 with TRBJ1-2; D possibly corresponds to TRBD1 (6 bases). This CDR3 is built from 14 residues. The V and J ends lost 0 bases and 7 bases respectively, with 12 bases between them. Germline CDR1 and CDR2: MNHEY and SVGAGI. The CDR3 reads CASSYSRGGAGYTF. CDR3 sequence (DNA): TGTGCCAGCAGTTACTCGAGGGGGGGGGCTGGCTACACCTTC.

The chain employs TRBV5-4 and TRBJ2-5; D is uncertain. V shed 0 bases and J shed 5 bases, with 5 bases lying between them. There are 12 residues in the CDR3. CDR1 SGHNT and CDR2 YYREEE come from the germline V gene (reference sequence). The CDR3 loop is CASSLDGETQYF. CDR3 in DNA: TGTGCCAGCAGCTTGGACGGGGAGACCCAGTACTTC.

This clone appeared once. The chain combines TRBV6-5 with TRBJ1-6; weak D call: TRBD1 (6 bases). Looked up from germline, CDR1 is MNHEY and CDR2 is SVGAGI. V lost 0 bases to trimming and J lost 7 bases, with 13 bases between them. The CDR3 contains 16 residues. The CDR3: CASSYSRDIQNSPLHF. The CDR3 nucleotides read TGTGCCAGCAGTTACTCCCGGGACATCCAAAATTCACCCCTCCACTTT.

The table lists this clone with a few counts. CDR3 bases: TGTGCCAGCAAGATACAGGGACCCGGGAATTCACCCCTCCACTTT. This translates into CASKIQGPGNSPLHF. J is TRBJ1-6 and V is TRBV6-5, with D perhaps matching TRBD1 (6 bases). V lost 7 bases, J lost 7 bases, and 17 bases lay in between. This CDR3 spans 15 amino acids. Germline loops: CDR1 MNHEY, CDR2 SVGAGI.

Only one count was recorded for this clone. The genes are TRBV4-1 and TRBJ2-7; possible D gene TRBD2, 6 bases. The length of the CDR3 is 15 residues. Trimming removed 1 base from V and 5 bases from J, with 15 bases in between. Germline CDR1 is MGHRA and CDR2 is YSYEKL. CDR3 in amino acids: CASSQVAALGNEQYF. For the CDR3, the DNA is TGCGCCAGCAGCCAAGTAGCGGCCCTGGGGAACGAGCAGTACTTC.

The table lists this clone with a few counts. The V and J genes are TRBV4-2 and TRBJ2-5; 8 nucleotides match TRBD1. The CDR3 sequence is 15 residues long. Losses at the gene ends were 5 bases for V and 2 bases for J; bases not matched to a gene: 7. Per the germline V gene, CDR1 is LGHNA and CDR2 is YNFKEQ. The CDR3 loop is CASSATGDLQETQYF. The CDR3 DNA reads as TGTGCCAGCAGCGCGACAGGGGATCTACAAGAGACCCAGTACTTC.

This clone was found a few times. CDR3 protein: CASSQTETGFYEQYF. In nucleotides, the CDR3 is TGTGCCAGCAGTCAAACCGAGACAGGGTTCTACGAGCAGTACTTC. V is TRBV6-1 and J is TRBJ2-7; 7 bases map to TRBD1. Germline trimming cut 5 bases from V and 3 bases from J; bases unmatched to any gene: 10. The CDR3 spans 15 residues. Germline V lookup: CDR1 MNHNS, CDR2 SASEGT.

V is TRBV6-5 and J is TRBJ2-7; TRBD1 agrees at 7 bases. The V gene's germline CDR1 is MNHEY and CDR2 SVGAGI. The CDR3 sequence is 14 residues long. V shed 5 bases and J 4 bases; nucleotides not matched to a gene: 8. The CDR3 reads CASSQTGTAYEQYF. In nucleotides, the CDR3 is TGTGCCAGCAGTCAAACCGGGACAGCTTACGAGCAGTACTTC.

This clone was seen only a few times. The chain couples TRBV5-1 to TRBJ1-2, with TRBD1 matching 7 bases. Germline trimming cut 8 bases from V and 2 bases from J; bases unmatched to any gene: 3. The CDR3 spans 12 residues. CDR1 and CDR2 (germline): SGHRS, YFSETQ. The CDR3 spells CASGDRNYGYTF. The CDR3 bases are TGCGCCAGTGGGGACAGAAACTATGGCTACACCTTC.

This chain links TRBV6-6 with TRBJ2-7; no definite D call. The CDR3 has 15 amino acids. Trimming removed 2 bases from V and 3 bases from J, with 14 bases in between. Germline CDR1 MNHNY, CDR2 SVGAGI (reference sequence). The CDR3 nucleotides are TGTGCCAGCAGTTACGGTCTCGGAGATCTCTACGAGCAGTACTTC. This sequence encodes CASSYGLGDLYEQYF.

A few counts support this clone. The chain carries TRBV5-1 and TRBJ2-1, with TRBD1 matching over 8 bases. The V gene end was trimmed by 4 bases and the J gene end by 5 bases; junction bases not matched to a gene: 8. The CDR3 totals 15 residues. Per the germline V gene, CDR1 is SGHRS and CDR2 is YFSETQ. The CDR3, as DNA: TGCGCCAGCAGCGCTTGGACAGGGTCGGACAATGAGCAGTTCTTC. Translated, it gives CASSAWTGSDNEQFF.

On this clone itself: A much larger clone is a single base away; this may be a read error. V is TRBV5-6 and J is TRBJ2-5, with 9 bases fitting TRBD1. CDR3 length: 14 amino acids. The V and J ends lost 4 bases and 5 bases, in that order; junction bases with no gene match: 6. The germline V gene encodes CDR1 SGHDT and CDR2 YYEEEE. The CDR3 here is CASSTGQGSETQYF. In DNA form, the CDR3 reads TGTGCCAGCAGCACCGGACAGGGGTCGGAGACCCAGTACTTC.

On this clone: The junction and the germline gene differ at one end; a read error may be behind it. The DNA for the CDR3 is TGTGCCGGCAGCTCTGACTTGGGGGGCTCCTACGAGCAGTACTTC. It codes for CAGSSDLGGSYEQYF. The chain combines TRBV7-2 with TRBJ2-7; perhaps TRBD2 as D (6 bases). Germline assignment: CDR1 SGHTA and CDR2 FQGNSA. The CDR3 spans 15 residues.

The rearrangement joins TRBV4-1 to TRBJ1-2; no reliable D call. The CDR3 contains 17 residues. CDR1 is MGHRA, CDR2 YSYEKL, per germline. The V end lost 3 bases, the J end lost 2 bases, and 19 bases lay between the germline ends. CDR3 sequence: CASSHIVWEVENYGYTF. The DNA for the CDR3 is TGCGCCAGCAGCCACATAGTTTGGGAGGTCGAAAACTATGGCTACACCTTC.

This chain links TRBV19 with TRBJ2-1; TRBD2 aligns across 11 bases. In germline, CDR1 is LNHDA, CDR2 SQIVND (reference sequence). V shed 6 bases, J shed 4 bases, and the junction held 2 bases outside the gene matches. This CDR3 comprises 14 residues. CDR3 sequence reads: CASRVAGGYNEQFF. The CDR3 coding sequence is TGTGCCAGTAGGGTAGCGGGGGGGTACAATGAGCAGTTCTTC.

V is TRBV2 and J is TRBJ2-3, with TRBD2 identical over 9 bases. Germline trimming cut 6 bases from V and 1 base from J; bases unmatched to any gene: 5. Germline CDR1 reads SNHLY; CDR2 reads FYNNEI. This CDR3 has 15 amino acids. CDR3 in amino acids: CASSFSGGGTDTQYF. The CDR3 region has the DNA TGTGCCAGCAGCTTTAGCGGGGGCGGCACAGATACGCAGTATTTT.

In regard to this clone: An end of the junction differs from the germline gene, which may be a read error. This chain joins TRBV4-2 and TRBJ1-1; 12 nucleotides align to TRBD1. Germline CDR1 reads LGHNA; CDR2 reads YNFKEQ. The CDR3 loop spans 15 amino acids. In DNA form, the CDR3 reads TGTGCCAGCAGCCAAGCCGGGACAGGGGGCACTGGAGCTTTCTTT. Translated: CASSQAGTGGTGAFF.

The genes are TRBV14 and TRBJ2-3, with D unresolved. There are 13 residues in the CDR3. V shed 1 base and J shed 5 bases, with 7 bases lying between them. The V gene's germline CDR1 is SGHDN and CDR2 FVKESK. This chain's CDR3 is CASSQVALDTQYF. In nucleotides, the CDR3 is TGTGCCAGCAGCCAAGTTGCGTTAGATACGCAGTATTTT.

The chain recombines TRBV14 with TRBJ1-1; the D is unclear. This CDR3 is 15 amino acids long. Trimming cost V 0 bases and J 5 bases, with 13 bases left between them. The germline CDR1 and CDR2 sequences are SGHDN and FVKESK. The CDR3 nucleotides read TGTGCCAGCAGCCAAGATTCGGCAGGCTGGACTGAAGCTTTCTTT. Protein sequence: CASSQDSAGWTEAFF.

This chain connects TRBV29-1 to TRBJ2-5; 7 nucleotides line up with TRBD1. V lost 4 bases and J lost 2; bases outside the gene matches: 4. CDR1 is SQVTM, CDR2 ANQGSEA, per germline. This CDR3 spans 13 amino acids. CDR3 region: CSVGQGVQETQYF. Here the CDR3 DNA reads TGCAGCGTTGGGCAGGGGGTGCAAGAGACCCAGTACTTC.

This clone occurred a few times. Germline is not matched at one junction end, which may reflect a read error. The V gene is TRBV2, the J gene TRBJ1-4; D gene uncertain. Germline CDR1 and CDR2: SNHLY and FYNNEI. The CDR3 length is 8 residues. The CDR3 DNA follows: TGTGCCAGCAGGGACTCTCGGTTT. Its translation is CASRDSRF.

This clone showed up just once. The V and J genes are TRBV7-3 and TRBJ1-6; D unresolved. Germline-derived CDR1 and CDR2 are SGHTA and FQGTGA. The CDR3 spans 14 residues. V shed 7 bases and J shed 8 bases, with 15 bases lying between them. The CDR3 DNA reads TGTGCCAGCATAGGATCGCGGAGCTATTCACCCCTCCACTTT. Translation: CASIGSRSYSPLHF.

This sequence joins TRBV2 and TRBJ2-7; TRBD2 matches at 9 bases. This CDR3 comprises 14 residues. The ends lost 4 bases at V and 2 bases at J; junction bases unmatched: 3. CDR1 SNHLY and CDR2 FYNNEI come from the germline V gene. The chain's CDR3 is CASSGGLAPYEQYF. Written as DNA, the CDR3 is TGTGCCAGCAGTGGGGGACTAGCCCCCTACGAGCAGTACTTC.

The rearrangement uses TRBV5-4 and TRBJ1-6; D possibly corresponds to TRBD1 (5 bases). V shed 5 bases and J shed 9 bases, with 9 bases lying between them. The CDR3 loop spans 12 amino acids. Germline assignment: CDR1 SGHNT and CDR2 YYREEE (reference sequence). CDR3 loop: CASRADSSPLHF. The CDR3 region has the DNA TGTGCCAGCAGGGCCGACAGTTCACCCCTCCACTTT.